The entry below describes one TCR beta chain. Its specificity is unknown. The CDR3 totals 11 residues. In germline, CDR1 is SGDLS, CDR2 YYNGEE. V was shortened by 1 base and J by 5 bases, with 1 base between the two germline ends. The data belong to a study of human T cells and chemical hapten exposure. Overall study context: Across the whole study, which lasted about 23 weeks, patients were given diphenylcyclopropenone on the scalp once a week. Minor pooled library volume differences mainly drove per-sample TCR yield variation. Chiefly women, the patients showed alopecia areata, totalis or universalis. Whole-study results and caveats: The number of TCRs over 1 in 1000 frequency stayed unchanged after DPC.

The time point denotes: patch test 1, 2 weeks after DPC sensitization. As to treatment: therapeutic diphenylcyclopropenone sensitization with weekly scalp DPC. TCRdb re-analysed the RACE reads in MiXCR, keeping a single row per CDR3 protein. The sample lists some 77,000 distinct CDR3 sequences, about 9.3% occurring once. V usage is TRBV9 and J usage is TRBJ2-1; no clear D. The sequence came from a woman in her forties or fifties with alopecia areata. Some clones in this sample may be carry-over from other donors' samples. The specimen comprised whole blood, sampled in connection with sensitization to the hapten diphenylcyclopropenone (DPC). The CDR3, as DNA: TGTGCCAGCAGCGTAAACAATGAGCAGTTCTTC. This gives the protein CASSVNNEQFF.